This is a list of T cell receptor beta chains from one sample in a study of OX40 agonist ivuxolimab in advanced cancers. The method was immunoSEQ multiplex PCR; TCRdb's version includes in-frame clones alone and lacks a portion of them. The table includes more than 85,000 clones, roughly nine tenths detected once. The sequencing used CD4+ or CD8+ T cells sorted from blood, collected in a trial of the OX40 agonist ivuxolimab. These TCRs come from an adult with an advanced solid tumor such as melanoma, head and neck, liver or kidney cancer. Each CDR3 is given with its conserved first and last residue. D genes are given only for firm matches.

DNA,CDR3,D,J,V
TGTGCCAGCAGCTTAGATAATCAGCGAACGAACGAGCAGTACTTC,CASSLDNQRTNEQYF,-,TRBJ2-7,TRBV11-2
TGTGCCAGCAGCTTAACAGGGGCTAATGAAAAACTGTTTTTT,CASSLTGANEKLFF,TRBD1,TRBJ1-4,TRBV7-9
TGTGCCAGCAGCCTGCGAAACAATGAGCAGTTCTTC,CASSLRNNEQFF,-,TRBJ2-1,TRBV28
TGTGCCAGCAGCGCCTTAGCGGGAGGAGGGACCGGGGAGCTGTTTTTT,CASSALAGGGTGELFF,TRBD2,TRBJ2-2,TRBV9
TGTGCCACCGGGACTGGCAATCAGCCCCAGCATTTT,CATGTGNQPQHF,-,TRBJ1-5,TRBV2
TGTGCCAGCAGTGATGGGGAGGGGAGGGAAAACATTCAGTACTTC,CASSDGEGRENIQYF,TRBD2,TRBJ2-4,TRBV6-1
TGTGCCAGCAGGGCCTCACAGGGGGCGAACACTGAAGCTTTCTTT,CASRASQGANTEAFF,TRBD1,TRBJ1-1,TRBV2
TGCGCCAGCAGCGCCGGGACTAGCGGGAGGCCTTCCCTCAGCGAGCAGTTCTTC,CASSAGTSGRPSLSEQFF,TRBD2,TRBJ2-1,TRBV5-1
TGTGCCAGTAGTATAGGACAGGGTGGGCAGCCCCAGCATTTT,CASSIGQGGQPQHF,TRBD1,TRBJ1-5,TRBV19
TGTGCCAGCAGACCGGCGACTAGCGGGTACGAGCAGTACTTC,CASRPATSGYEQYF,TRBD2,TRBJ2-7,TRBV5-4
TGTGCCAGCAGCAAAGGACCGGGCCTGAATACTAGCACAGATACGCAGTATTTT,CASSKGPGLNTSTDTQYF,-,TRBJ2-3,TRBV21-1
TGCGCCAGCAGCCAAGGAAGGGGGGCATCGAGGGAGCAGTACTTC,CASSQGRGASREQYF,-,TRBJ2-7,TRBV4-1
TGTGCCAGCAGCCCAGCAGACTGGGTCGGTATGGGGACTGAAGCTTTCTTT,CASSPADWVGMGTEAFF,-,TRBJ1-1,TRBV2
TGTGCCAGCAGCTTGACAGGGCATGGCTACACCTTC,CASSLTGHGYTF,TRBD1,TRBJ1-2,TRBV7-2
TGTGCCAGCAGCCGTGATGGACTAGCGGAGCCTGGGGCCCAAGAGACCCAGTACTTC,CASSRDGLAEPGAQETQYF,TRBD2,TRBJ2-5,TRBV5-4